The present T cell receptor beta chain was sequenced within a study of shared clonotypes between healthy human individuals. Turning to the study itself: Researchers assigned three CD4 naive, three CD4 memory, two CD8 naive and one CD8 memory plate to each donor.

Trimming pared 6 bases from V and 4 bases from J, leaving 21 bases between. Per the germline V gene, CDR1 is LNHDA and CDR2 is SQIVND (reference sequence). There are 16 residues in the CDR3. A deep-level run was used for the assay. Several immunoSEQ plates received, in even portions, the genomic DNA of each subset. Assay: immunoSEQ multiplex PCR; the TCRdb copy retains only in-frame clones and omits some. Here the sample spans millions of clones, about 92% being singletons. CD4+ cells underwent separation, giving CD45RA+ naive and CD45RA-negative memory subsets. This clonotype originated in a man aged 18 to 35 in good health. Sequences were obtained from naive CD4+ T cells sorted from blood. Subset given: CD45RA+ positively selected. The J gene is TRBJ1-2, the V gene TRBV19; no firm D call. CDR3 protein: CASSASGLGASYGYTF. As DNA, the CDR3 is TGTGCCAGTAGCGCTTCCGGATTAGGCGCTTCCTATGGCTACACCTTC.